One sample yielded the 5 T cell receptor beta chains listed below, sequenced in a study of beta chain features in type 1 diabetes. Antigens for these TCRs are unknown. Study observations and caveats: Shorter TCRB CDR3s, moderately but significantly so, were found in Type 1 diabetes patients in all four CD4+ subsets.

Every bit of the isolated RNA underwent reverse transcription, so sequencing read expressed TCRB transcripts. Profiled with immunoSEQ multiplex PCR; TCRdb holds only in-frame clones, not every one. Of under 350,000 clones in the sample, approximately 24% are singletons; the top ten hold around 0.011%. Sequencing used naive CD4+ T cells from blood. The receptors come from a woman in her 30s with type 1 diabetes.

The V and J genes are TRBV19 and TRBJ2-5; 10 nucleotides align to TRBD2. V was pared by 5 bases and J by 5 bases, with 11 bases of the junction left unmatched. Germline CDR1 and CDR2: LNHDA and SQIVND (reference sequence). CDR3 length: 16 amino acids. The CDR3 DNA sequence: TGTGCCAGTAGTTCCTCTGCTCTAGCGGGAGCTGAGACCCAGTACTTC. It codes for CASSSSALAGAETQYF.

V and J are TRBV29-1 and TRBJ1-3, with a possible D match to TRBD1 (6 bases). The germline V and J ends were trimmed by 8 bases and 2 bases, with 19 bases remaining between them. The CDR3 totals 15 residues. From germline, CDR1 is SQVTM and CDR2 ANQGSEA. The CDR3 nucleotides read TGCAGCATCACGCGGGTGGCAGGGGCTGGAAACACCATATATTTT. Protein: CSITRVAGAGNTIYF.

The chain recombines TRBV7-3 with TRBJ2-1, with 9 bases identical to TRBD2. Germline lookup yields CDR1 SGHTA and CDR2 FQGTGA. J lost 2 bases, V lost 5 bases, and 4 bases had no gene match. The CDR3 is 15 amino acids. The CDR3 nucleotides read TGTGCCAGCAGCCCCCAGCGGGGGGCCTACAATGAGCAGTTCTTC. It specifies CASSPQRGAYNEQFF. Full variable domain (remainder filled in from reference TRBV7-3 and TRBJ2-1): GAGVSQTPSNKVTEKGKYVELRCDPISGHTALYWYRQSLGQGPEFLIYFQGTGAADDSGLPNDRFFAVRPEGSVSTLKIQRTERGDSAVYLCASSPQRGAYNEQFFGPGTRLTVL.

The chain employs TRBV5-1 and TRBJ2-3; 9 nucleotides agree with TRBD1. Germline V gene lookup returns CDR1 SGHRS and CDR2 YFSETQ. There are 15 residues in the CDR3. The trim removed 4 bases at V and 4 bases at J, leaving 7 bases unmatched. As DNA, the CDR3 is TGCGCCAGCAGCGACAGGGGGTTTGGTCCAGATACGCAGTATTTT. This encodes CASSDRGFGPDTQYF.

V and J are TRBV18 and TRBJ2-4, with D possibly being TRBD1 (6 bases). Germline CDR1 reads KGHSH; CDR2 reads LQKENI. This CDR3 spans 15 amino acids. V was trimmed by 1 base and J by 3 bases, leaving 10 bases between them. This CDR3 reads CASSPQGVDKNIQYF. CDR3 nucleotides: TGTGCCAGCTCACCACAGGGGGTGGACAAAAACATTCAGTACTTC.